This TCR beta chain was retrieved from a study of human T cells and chemical hapten exposure. TCRdb redid the calling of the RACE reads with MiXCR, one entry per CDR3 protein. Seen here are 210,000 or so distinct CDR3 sequences, about 25% observed once, and the top ten hold 2% to 2.5%. Time point reported: patch test 3, about 24 weeks after DPC sensitization. Specified treatment: therapeutic diphenylcyclopropenone sensitization with weekly scalp DPC. Sequencing used whole blood, obtained in connection with sensitization to the hapten diphenylcyclopropenone (DPC). The sequence came from a woman between 35 and 50 years old with alopecia areata. Some clones in this sample may be carry-over from other donors' samples.

The DNA of the CDR3 is TGTGCCAGCAGCTTATCCCGGGACAGTGAAGCTTTCTTT. It specifies CASSLSRDSEAFF. The rearrangement uses TRBV7-3 and TRBJ1-1; TRBD1 agrees at 7 bases. V was pared by 2 bases and J by 7 bases, with 4 bases of the junction left unmatched. CDR3 length equals 13 residues. Germline V gene lookup returns CDR1 SGHTA and CDR2 FQGTGA.